One and the same sample provided the 17 T cell receptor beta chains below, sequenced in a study of blood T cell repertoires in COVID-19. Using immunoSEQ multiplex PCR, the repertoire was profiled, and TCRdb retains in-frame clones only, with some absent. This table holds over 90,000 clones, 75% to 90% found once. The sample consisted of peripheral blood. The origin of the receptors is a human donor in a cohort sampled during active COVID-19.

This chain connects TRBV7-2 to TRBJ2-7; TRBD2 agrees at 8 bases. Germline CDR1 is SGHTA and CDR2 is FQGNSA. This CDR3 has 16 residues. V was pared by 5 bases and J by 4 bases, with 13 bases of the junction left unmatched. The CDR3 sequence is CASSAQGSGGRYEQYF. The CDR3 DNA sequence: TGTGCCAGCAGCGCCCAGGGGAGCGGGGGAAGATACGAGCAGTACTTC.

The chain links TRBV27 to TRBJ1-2, with 7 bases aligning to TRBD1. The germline V gene encodes CDR1 MNHEY and CDR2 SMNVEV (reference sequence). With 2 bases clipped from V and 3 bases from J, the junction kept 0 bases outside the gene matches. The length of the CDR3 is 13 residues. CDR3 protein: CASSLGQDYGYTF. The CDR3 coding sequence is TGTGCCAGCAGTTTAGGACAGGACTATGGCTACACCTTC.

This clone came up a few times. The chain is built from TRBV19 and TRBJ2-3; 8 bases align to TRBD1. CDR1 and CDR2 from the germline V gene are LNHDA and SQIVND (reference sequence). The CDR3 loop spans 15 amino acids. The V gene end was trimmed by 1 base and the J gene end by 1 base; junction bases not matched to a gene: 1. The CDR3 region has the DNA TGTGCCAGTAGTATAGGGGGACAGGGCACAGATACGCAGTATTTT. Translated: CASSIGGQGTDTQYF.

This clone was seen only once. The chain joins TRBV15 to TRBJ2-1; D is ambiguous. The CDR3 covers 14 residues. The germline V gene encodes CDR1 LNHNV and CDR2 YYDKDF (reference sequence). The V end was cut by 1 base, the J end by 10 bases, with 14 bases between. This CDR3 reads CATSRGGTPAEQFF. As DNA, the CDR3 is TGTGCCACCAGCAGAGGAGGCACTCCGGCGGAGCAGTTCTTC. The whole variable domain, remainder taken from reference TRBV15 and TRBJ2-1, is DAMVIQNPRYQVTQFGKPVTLSCSQTLNHNVMYWYQQKSSQAPKLLFHYYDKDFNNEADTPDNFQSRRPNTSFCFLDIRSPGLGDTAMYLCATSRGGTPAEQFFGPGTRLTVL.

The chain combines TRBV6-5 with TRBJ1-2; tentatively, D is TRBD1 (5 bases). The CDR3 consists of 13 residues. Between the trimmed V and J ends, which lost 7 bases and 2 bases, there was a span of 11 bases. CDR1 is MNHEY, CDR2 SVGAGI, per germline. CDR3 residues: CASTKGHNYGYTF. For the CDR3, the DNA is TGTGCCAGCACCAAAGGACACAACTATGGCTACACCTTC.

The rearrangement uses TRBV5-4 and TRBJ2-1, with a weak D call TRBD2 (5 bases). The CDR3 runs to 15 residues. Trimming stripped 5 bases from V and 2 bases from J, with 14 bases between. Germline loops: CDR1 SGHNT, CDR2 YYREEE (reference sequence). In nucleotides, the CDR3 is TGTGCCAGCAGTCCGAGGGCCGGGACCTACAATGAGCAGTTCTTC. Amino acids: CASSPRAGTYNEQFF.

J is TRBJ2-1 and V is TRBV28; 9 bases are a match to TRBD2. Per the germline V gene, CDR1 is MDHEN and CDR2 is SYDVKM. The CDR3 is 13 residues long. The ends lost 1 base at V and 12 bases at J; junction bases unmatched: 4. Here the CDR3 DNA reads TGTGCCAGCAGTTTATCTGGCGGGGGGGTGCAGTTCTTC. This encodes CASSLSGGGVQFF.

V is TRBV9 and J is TRBJ2-7; D remains ambiguous. Trimming took off 6 bases at V and 3 bases at J, with 7 bases between the two ends. Germline CDR1 and CDR2: SGDLS and YYNGEE. The CDR3 extends over 11 amino acids. The CDR3 region has the DNA TGTGCCAGCACCCTATACTACGAGCAGTACTTC. Protein sequence: CASTLYYEQYF.

V is TRBV2 and J is TRBJ1-5, with D hard to call. V dropped 5 bases and J dropped 6 bases, with 11 bases sitting between them. Germline loops: CDR1 SNHLY, CDR2 FYNNEI. The CDR3 has 13 residues. The CDR3 region is CASSPPFGQPQHF. The CDR3 bases are TGTGCCAGCAGTCCTCCCTTCGGTCAGCCCCAGCATTTT.

This chain joins TRBV18 and TRBJ1-6; TRBD1 matches at 7 bases. The CDR3 has 18 amino acids. Trimming cost V 5 bases and J 3 bases; bases outside gene matches: 13. The germline gives CDR1 KGHSH, CDR2 LQKENI. The CDR3 sequence is CASSTGTDGFRYNSPLHF. The CDR3 nucleotides are TGTGCCAGCTCAACCGGGACAGATGGATTTCGCTATAATTCACCCCTCCACTTT.

This clone was counted a single time. The chain is built from TRBV6-2 or TRBV6-3 and TRBJ1-5, with 12 nucleotides matching TRBD1. After removal of 0 bases from V and 0 bases from J, the junction contained 6 bases not matched to a gene. Germline V gene lookup returns CDR1 MNHEY and CDR2 SVGEGT. This CDR3 spans 19 amino acids. The CDR3 is CASSYSPGQGAYSNQPQHF. The CDR3 DNA reads TGTGCCAGCAGTTACTCGCCGGGACAGGGGGCCTATAGCAATCAGCCCCAGCATTTT.

The rearrangement joins TRBV10-3 to TRBJ2-4; D uncertain. Germline assignment: CDR1 ENHRY and CDR2 SYGVKD. This CDR3 is 15 amino acids long. Trimming removed 2 bases at V and 1 base at J, with 9 bases between. CDR3 protein: CAISEVGWAKNIQYF. The CDR3 DNA reads TGTGCCATCAGTGAGGTGGGCTGGGCCAAAAACATTCAGTACTTC.

This clone was seen a handful of times. This chain joins TRBV11-2 and TRBJ2-7; 8 bases align to TRBD1. With V trimmed by 5 bases and J by 5 bases, 11 bases remained unmatched. The CDR3 runs 15 residues. Per the germline V gene, CDR1 is SGHAT and CDR2 is FQNNGV. The CDR3: CASSQNRGFIHEQYF. The CDR3 region has the DNA TGTGCCAGCAGCCAAAACAGGGGGTTCATACACGAGCAGTACTTC.

The CDR3 coding sequence is TGTGCCAGCAGAAACAAAGGGACAGGGGGCTCTGGGGCCAACGTCCTGACTTTC. It codes for CASRNKGTGGSGANVLTF. The chain links TRBV9 to TRBJ2-6, with 11 bases that match TRBD1. CDR1 and CDR2 (germline): SGDLS, YYNGEE. Germline trimming cut 5 bases from V and 0 bases from J; bases unmatched to any gene: 7. The CDR3 is 18 amino acids.

The chain carries TRBV7-9 and TRBJ1-2, with 8 nucleotides matching TRBD1. V shed 5 bases, J shed 2 bases, and the junction held 4 bases outside the gene matches. Germline V CDR1 and CDR2: SEHNR, FQNEAQ (reference sequence). This CDR3 is 14 amino acids long. The CDR3 region has the DNA TGTGCCAGCAGCCCCAACAGGGGGAACTATGGCTACACCTTC. This translates into CASSPNRGNYGYTF. The complete variable domain, with remaining parts taken from reference TRBV7-9 and TRBJ1-2, reads DTGVSQNPRHKITKRGQNVTFRCDPISEHNRLYWYRQTLGQGPEFLTYFQNEAQLEKSRLLSDRFSAERPKGSFSTLEIQRTEQGDSAMYLCASSPNRGNYGYTFGSGTRLTVV.

The chain combines TRBV11-3 with TRBJ2-1, with TRBD2 matching over 7 bases. The germline CDR1 and CDR2 sequences are SGHNT and YENEEA. The CDR3 has 15 residues. V lost 2 bases to trimming and J lost 1 base; unmatched junction nucleotides: 2. CDR3 coding DNA: TGTGCCAGCAGCTTAACTAGCGTGTCCTACAATGAGCAGTTCTTC. It codes for CASSLTSVSYNEQFF.

This sequence joins TRBV2 and TRBJ2-6, with 7 bases aligning to TRBD1. Trimming cost V 6 bases and J 4 bases; bases outside gene matches: 12. The CDR3 extends over 17 amino acids. The germline V gene has CDR1 SNHLY and CDR2 FYNNEI. Here the CDR3 DNA reads TGTGCCAGCAGGGACTGGCCCGCCAGGGGGGGGGCCAACGTCCTGACTTTC. Its protein is CASRDWPARGGANVLTF.